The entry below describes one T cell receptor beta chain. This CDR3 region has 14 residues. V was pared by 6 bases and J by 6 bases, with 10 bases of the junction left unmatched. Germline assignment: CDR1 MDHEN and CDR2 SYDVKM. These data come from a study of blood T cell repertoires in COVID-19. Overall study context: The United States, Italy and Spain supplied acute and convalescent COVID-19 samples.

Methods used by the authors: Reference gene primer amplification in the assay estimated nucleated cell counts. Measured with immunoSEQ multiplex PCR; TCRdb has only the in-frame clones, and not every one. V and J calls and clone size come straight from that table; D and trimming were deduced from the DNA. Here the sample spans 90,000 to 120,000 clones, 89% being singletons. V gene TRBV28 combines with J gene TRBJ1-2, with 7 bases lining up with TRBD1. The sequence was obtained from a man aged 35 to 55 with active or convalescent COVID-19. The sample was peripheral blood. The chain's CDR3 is CASSKIQGGHGYTF. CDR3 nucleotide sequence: TGTGCCAGCAGCAAAATCCAGGGGGGCCATGGCTACACCTTC.